The TCR beta chain under discussion was sequenced for a study of blood T cells in healthy people across ages. The study, taken as a whole, reports: In older individuals, TCR beta diversity per million T cells was lower, falling roughly linearly with age. Donor CMV status was unknown, possibly confounding expanded clonotype changes.

Concerning this clonotype itself: The antigen remains undetermined.

For the second PCR, which ran for 7 to 11 cycles, a sample-barcoded 5' primer and a J-beta primer mix were used. Each CDR3 protein gets one entry after TCRdb re-called the 5' RACE reads with MiXCR. The sample lists about 1,000,000 distinct CDR3 sequences; 40% to 45% were seen once. Sequencing used blood. This clonotype originated in a woman in her fifties or sixties in good health.

CDR3: CASTGAPGGTEAFF. CDR3 coding DNA: TGTGCCAGCACGGGGGCGCCTGGGGGCACTGAAGCTTTCTTT. The chain joins TRBV27 to TRBJ1-1, with a possible D match to TRBD1 (6 bases). The CDR3 has 14 amino acids. Trimming removed 7 bases at V and 4 bases at J, with 16 bases between. Per germline, CDR1 MNHEY and CDR2 SMNVEV (reference sequence).